The present T cell receptor beta chain was sequenced within a study of blood T cell repertoires in COVID-19 (dated by TCRdb to the early 2020s). Regarding the complete study: Samples covering the acute and convalescent phases of COVID-19 were provided by collaborators in the United States, Italy and Spain. The material from the prospective study consisted of cDNA or gDNA derived from T cells, B-cell-depleted T cells, or PBMCs. The dataset comprised deeply sampled blood TCRbeta repertoires from subjects exposed to, actively infected with, or recovered from COVID-19. The repertoires were released in a freely available public database meant as a resource for research on the immune response to SARS-CoV-2. The samples were drawn from the first 160 participants of the ongoing ImmuneRACE study and from 1,200 or so subjects provided by 6 global collaborators. Nearly every sample came with metadata listing a de-identified subject ID, COVID-19 status, age in years and sex. Where available, HLA class I and class II types were obtained from metadata supplied by the sample provider rather than from assay-based typing. The full study reports these points: How much clinical and demographic metadata was included differed by source and by participant, and the metadata was provided uncurated.

CDR1 is given as SGHTA and CDR2 as FQGNSA, both from the germline V gene. From the cysteine through the phenylalanine, the CDR3 covers 16 amino acids. Only the CDR3 region is kept as DNA, spanning 48 bases read in frame from base 1. The germline ends are 20 bases apart after V is trimmed by 4 bases and J by 7 bases. Remarks on this clone: Its antigen has not been determined. No base-level quality is on record; no much larger clone is a single base apart.

TCRbeta CDR3 regions were amplified from genomic DNA by means of the immunoSEQ Assay, a bias-controlled multiplex PCR. Per the source publication's procedure: Within the assay, amplification of reference gene primers was used to estimate how many nucleated cells each sample contained. Sequence reads were collapsed and filtered to measure the absolute abundance of every unique TCRbeta CDR3 rearrangement. For each sample, productive Simpson clonality was calculated as the square root of Simpson's diversity index over productive rearrangements. Drawn from immuneACCESS, this table holds only the in-frame rearrangements with V and J called that TCRdb kept. Clones are partly lost; checked studies trace under half to an unresolved V gene and leave the rest unexplained. V, J and clone size reflect that table, while D and trimming were determined from the DNA. This sample is represented by tens of thousands of clones; roughly 80% of them were singletons. The biggest ten clones account for around 50% of the sample.

The collaborating institutions used their own protocols to collect whole blood in K2EDTA tubes. For TCRbeta analysis, collaborator samples were shipped as frozen whole blood, as isolated PBMCs, or as DNA extracted from either sample type. Sequenced sample: peripheral blood. This TCR was sampled from a human donor in a cohort sampled during active COVID-19. The chain was built from TRBV7-2 and TRBJ1-5; no D gene can be assigned with confidence. The bases are TGTGCCAGCAGCTCAAAGGGCCGTCCGGGAAGACAGCCCCAGCATTTT. Translated, this gives CASSSKGRPGRQPQHF.